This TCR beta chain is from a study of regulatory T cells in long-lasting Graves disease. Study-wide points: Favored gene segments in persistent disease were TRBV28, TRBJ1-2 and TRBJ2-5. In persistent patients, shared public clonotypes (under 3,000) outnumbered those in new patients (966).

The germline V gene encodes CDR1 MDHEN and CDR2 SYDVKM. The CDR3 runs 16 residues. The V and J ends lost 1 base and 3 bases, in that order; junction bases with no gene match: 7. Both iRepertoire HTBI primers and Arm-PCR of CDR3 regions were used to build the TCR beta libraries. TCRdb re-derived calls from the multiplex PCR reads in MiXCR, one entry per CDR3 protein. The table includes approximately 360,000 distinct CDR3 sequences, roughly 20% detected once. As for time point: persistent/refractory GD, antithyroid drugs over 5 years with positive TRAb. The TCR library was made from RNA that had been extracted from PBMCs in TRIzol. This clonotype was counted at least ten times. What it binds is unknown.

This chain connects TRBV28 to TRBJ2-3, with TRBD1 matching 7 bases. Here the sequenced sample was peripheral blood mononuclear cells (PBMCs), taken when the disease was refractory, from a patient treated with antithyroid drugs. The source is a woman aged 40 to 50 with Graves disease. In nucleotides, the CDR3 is TGTGCCAGCAGTTTATACGGACAGGCATGGACAGATACGCAGTATTTT. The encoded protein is CASSLYGQAWTDTQYF.